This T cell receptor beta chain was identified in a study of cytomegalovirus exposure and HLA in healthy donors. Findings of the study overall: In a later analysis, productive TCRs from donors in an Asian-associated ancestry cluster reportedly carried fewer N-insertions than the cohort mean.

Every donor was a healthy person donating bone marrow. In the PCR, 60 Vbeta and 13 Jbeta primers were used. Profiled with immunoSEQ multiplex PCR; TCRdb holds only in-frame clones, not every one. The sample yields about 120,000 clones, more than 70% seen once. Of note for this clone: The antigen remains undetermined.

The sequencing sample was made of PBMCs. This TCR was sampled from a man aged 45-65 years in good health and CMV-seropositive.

As DNA, the CDR3 is TGCGCCAGCAGCGATCGGACAGCGAACACTGAAGCTTTCTTT. This translates into CASSDRTANTEAFF. The gene calls are TRBV5-1 and TRBJ1-1; possible D gene TRBD1, 6 bases. In germline, CDR1 is SGHRS, CDR2 YFSETQ. This CDR3 comprises 14 residues. V was cut by 4 bases and J by 1 base, with 11 bases left in between.